Sequencing of this T cell receptor (beta chain) was carried out in a study of shared clonotypes between healthy human individuals. This clone was recorded a few times. The study used about 100 million PBMCs per unsorted sample for genomic DNA. The team ran DNA from unsorted PBMCs on ten immunoSEQ deep assay plates for sequencing. Produced via immunoSEQ multiplex PCR; TCRdb's table is partial and in-frame only. The profile covers about half a million clones, with 79% appearing a single time and approximately 12% taken by the ten largest. CDR1 MNHEY and CDR2 SMNVEV come from the germline V gene (reference sequence). The CDR3 consists of 15 residues. V shed 3 bases, J shed 3 bases, and the junction held 2 bases outside the gene matches.

The rearrangement joins TRBV27 to TRBJ1-4; 9 bases are shared with TRBD1. What was sequenced was PBMCs. The receptor was derived from a woman between 40 and 50 years old in good health. Some clones in this sample may be carry-over from other donors' samples. The CDR3 region is CASSLTGGANEKLFF. In nucleotides, the CDR3 is TGTGCCAGCAGTTTGACAGGGGGAGCTAATGAAAAACTGTTTTTT.